The 27 T cell receptor beta chains below come from one sample, sequenced in a study of response to subunit inactivated influenza vaccine. From the RT-PCR reads, TCRdb called clonotypes with MiXCR, one entry per CDR3 protein. Of approximately 500,000 distinct CDR3 sequences in the sample, 11% to 15% were seen once. The sample was PBMCs from blood, taken 11 to 12 days after vaccination. The origin of the receptors is a man in his fifties or sixties who received an inactivated influenza vaccine.

This clonotype was counted a few times. This sequence joins TRBV9 and TRBJ2-5, with D tentatively TRBD2 (5 bases). Trimming shortened V by 4 bases and J by 3 bases, and 16 bases separated the two germline ends. Germline CDR1 and CDR2: SGDLS and YYNGEE. The CDR3 is 15 residues long. The CDR3 loop reads CASSKSPGIEETQYF. The CDR3 nucleotides read TGTGCCAGCAGCAAAAGTCCGGGAATAGAAGAGACCCAGTACTTC.

The chain has TRBV5-1 and TRBJ2-6, with D perhaps TRBD2 (6 bases). This CDR3 has 15 amino acids. V shed 2 bases and J shed 3 bases, with 9 bases lying between them. Germline V gene sequence: CDR1 SGHRS, CDR2 YFSETQ. The DNA for the CDR3 is TGCGCCAGCAGCTTTAGGGGAGGTGGGGCCAACGTCCTGACTTTC. It translates to CASSFRGGGANVLTF.

This clonotype was seen more than once but under ten times. The rearrangement uses TRBV20-1 and TRBJ1-5; TRBD1 matches 10 bases. This CDR3 has 15 amino acids. V lost 4 bases, J lost 2 bases, and 5 bases stayed unmatched. Germline assignment: CDR1 DFQATT and CDR2 SNEGSKA (reference sequence). Here the CDR3 DNA reads TGCAGTGCTAAAGGACAGGGGGTGGGCAATCAGCCCCAGCATTTT. Its translation is CSAKGQGVGNQPQHF.

CDR3 nucleotide sequence: TGCAGCGTTGGTAGGCAGGGGCCCACCGGGGAGCTGTTTTTT. Translation gives CSVGRQGPTGELFF. This sequence joins TRBV29-1 and TRBJ2-2; D possibly corresponds to TRBD1 (6 bases). V lost 4 bases, J lost 4 bases, and 13 bases lay in between. In germline, CDR1 is SQVTM, CDR2 ANQGSEA. This CDR3 has 14 residues.

The chain joins TRBV5-1 to TRBJ2-7; a weak D match, TRBD1 (6 bases). CDR3 length: 14 residues. In germline, CDR1 is SGHRS, CDR2 YFSETQ. V dropped 4 bases and J dropped 7 bases, with 18 bases sitting between them. This CDR3 reads CASSPDSFGGEQYF. The CDR3 DNA follows: TGCGCCAGCAGCCCGGACAGTTTTGGCGGTGAGCAGTACTTC.

Many counts were recorded for this clonotype. This chain joins TRBV5-5 and TRBJ1-5, with 7 bases aligning to TRBD1. Germline V gene lookup returns CDR1 SGHKS and CDR2 YYEKEE (reference sequence). The CDR3 loop spans 16 amino acids. The V and J ends lost 4 bases and 5 bases, in that order; junction bases with no gene match: 12. The CDR3 region has the DNA TGTGCCAGCAGCCCTAAACAGGGGAAGGGAGATCAGCCCCAGCATTTT. This gives the protein CASSPKQGKGDQPQHF.

The chain is built from TRBV3-1 and TRBJ2-1, with 15 bases aligning to TRBD2. The CDR3 totals 17 residues. Trimming took 4 bases from V and 9 from J; bases not matched to a gene: 10. CDR1 and CDR2 (germline): LGHDT, YNNKEL (reference sequence). CDR3 DNA sequence: TGTGCCAGCAGCCGCCCGGGGACTAGCGGGGGGTATAGTGAGCAGTTCTTC. This gives the protein CASSRPGTSGGYSEQFF.

This clonotype occurred a few times. V gene TRBV7-2 combines with J gene TRBJ2-3, with D uncertain. Germline V gene sequence: CDR1 SGHTA, CDR2 FQGNSA. Trimming took off 5 bases at V and 1 base at J, with 7 bases between the two ends. The CDR3 has 13 residues. This CDR3 is CASSPMGTDTQYF. CDR3 in DNA: TGTGCCAGCAGCCCAATGGGCACAGATACGCAGTATTTT.

This clonotype has only a few counts. The chain employs TRBV11-2 and TRBJ2-3; perhaps TRBD1 as D (5 bases). Germline lookup yields CDR1 SGHAT and CDR2 FQNNGV. The germline V and J ends were trimmed by 0 bases and 2 bases, with 12 bases remaining between them. The length of the CDR3 is 16 residues. The CDR3 DNA reads as TGTGCCAGCAGCTTAGAGGGAAGGGGAACCACAGATACGCAGTATTTT. This codes for CASSLEGRGTTDTQYF. The whole variable domain, remainder taken from reference TRBV11-2 and TRBJ2-3, is EAGVAQSPRYKIIEKRQSVAFWCNPISGHATLYWYQQILGQGPKLLIQFQNNGVVDDSQLPKDRFSAERLKGVDSTLKIQPAKLEDSAVYLCASSLEGRGTTDTQYFGPGTRLTVL.

The genes are TRBV5-6 and TRBJ1-2; no clear D gene. Looked up from germline, CDR1 is SGHDT and CDR2 is YYEEEE. The CDR3 sequence is 15 residues long. V shed 1 base and J shed 0 bases, with 10 bases lying between them. CDR3 sequence (DNA): TGTGCCAGCAGCTTGAGGATTAGGGCTAACTATGGCTACACCTTC. Its protein is CASSLRIRANYGYTF.

This clonotype occurred a few times. As DNA, the CDR3 is TGTGCCAGCAGCTTAGGAAGTGGGGACACCGGGGAGCTGTTTTTT. Protein product: CASSLGSGDTGELFF. The chain is built from TRBV7-9 and TRBJ2-2; D remains unclear. Trimming took off 1 base at V and 3 bases at J, with 9 bases between the two ends. The germline V gene has CDR1 SEHNR and CDR2 FQNEAQ (reference sequence). CDR3 length: 15 residues.

This sequence joins TRBV30 and TRBJ2-1, with D perhaps matching TRBD1 or TRBD2 (5 bases each). This CDR3 has 13 residues. Germline-derived CDR1 and CDR2 are GTSNPN and SVGIG (reference sequence). V lost 2 bases, J lost 7 bases, and 12 bases lay in between. This CDR3 is CAWSWGPGNEQFF. In DNA form, the CDR3 reads TGTGCCTGGAGTTGGGGACCCGGGAATGAGCAGTTCTTC.

This clonotype has only a few counts. The V call is TRBV20-1, the J call TRBJ2-3; 11 nucleotides agree with TRBD2. The CDR3 sequence is 15 residues long. In germline, CDR1 is DFQATT, CDR2 SNEGSKA (reference sequence). The J segment lost 8 bases and the V segment lost 6 bases, leaving 13 bases of the junction unmatched. CDR3 region: CSARTSGSRVGTQYF. The CDR3 DNA reads as TGCAGTGCGAGAACTAGCGGGAGTCGTGTGGGTACGCAGTATTTT.

This clonotype was recorded a few times. The chain combines TRBV7-2 with TRBJ2-3; D is perhaps TRBD2 (6 bases). V was pared by 4 bases and J by 1 base, with 12 bases between. The CDR3 has 15 residues. Germline V gene lookup returns CDR1 SGHTA and CDR2 FQGNSA. This CDR3 reads CASSSGRSGTDTQYF. CDR3 sequence (DNA): TGTGCCAGCAGCTCGGGGAGGTCGGGCACAGATACGCAGTATTTT.

The table lists this clonotype with a few counts. The chain carries TRBV5-1 and TRBJ1-3; D gene uncertain. Looked up from germline, CDR1 is SGHRS and CDR2 is YFSETQ. The CDR3 is 15 amino acids. V lost 1 base to trimming and J lost 0 bases, with 8 bases between them. The CDR3 loop is CASSLNANSGNTIYF. CDR3 sequence (DNA): TGCGCCAGCAGCTTGAACGCCAACTCTGGAAACACCATATATTTT.

The chain joins TRBV5-1 to TRBJ1-5, with D possibly TRBD1 on 6 matching bases. Trimming took 4 bases from V and 7 from J, leaving 12 bases between them. The CDR3 runs to 13 residues. From germline, CDR1 is SGHRS and CDR2 YFSETQ. CDR3 protein: CASSEGGRQPQHF. The CDR3 nucleotides read TGCGCCAGCAGCGAGGGGGGGCGACAGCCCCAGCATTTT.

This clonotype showed up many times. This rearrangement joins TRBV25-1 to TRBJ2-2, with D perhaps TRBD2 (6 bases). Germline V gene sequence: CDR1 MGHDK, CDR2 SYGVNS. The V and J ends lost 2 bases and 7 bases respectively, with 11 bases between them. CDR3 size: 14 residues. The CDR3 nucleotides are TGTGCCAGCAGTGAAGAGGGACTCTACGGGGAGCTGTTTTTT. It specifies CASSEEGLYGELFF.

This clonotype has only a few counts. CDR3 bases: TGTGCCAGCTCACCCGAGGCGTGGAACACCGGGGAGCTGTTTTTT. Translation gives CASSPEAWNTGELFF. The chain carries TRBV18 and TRBJ2-2; D gene unclear. Germline CDR1 KGHSH, CDR2 LQKENI. V lost 3 bases, J lost 1 base, and 9 bases lay in between. CDR3 length equals 15 residues.

Many counts were recorded for this clonotype. In DNA, the CDR3 is TGTGCCAGCAGTTTACGGGAGTCCTACAATGAGCAGTTCTTC. Its protein is CASSLRESYNEQFF. The V call is TRBV12-3 or TRBV12-4, the J call TRBJ2-1, with D possibly being TRBD2 (6 bases). V was clipped by 2 bases and J by 1 base, with 6 bases between them. The CDR3 runs to 14 residues.

In this sample, this clonotype turned up a few times. The chain has TRBV7-2 and TRBJ1-4; D call uncertain. Germline assignment: CDR1 SGHTA and CDR2 FQGNSA. The CDR3 loop spans 16 amino acids. V lost 1 base and J lost 0, with 9 bases in between. This CDR3 is CASSLVRATTNEKLFF. For the CDR3, the DNA is TGTGCCAGCAGCTTAGTCCGGGCTACAACTAATGAAAAACTGTTTTTT.

This chain links TRBV28 with TRBJ2-3, with a possible D match to TRBD2 (6 bases). The CDR3 length is 16 residues. The V gene's germline CDR1 is MDHEN and CDR2 SYDVKM. The V end lost 7 bases, the J end lost 0 bases, and 17 bases lay between the germline ends. The CDR3: CASTFRPGLSTDTQYF. The CDR3, as DNA: TGTGCCAGCACATTTCGTCCGGGACTTAGCACAGATACGCAGTATTTT. Variable domain in full (rest from reference TRBV28 and TRBJ2-3): DVKVTQSSRYLVKRTGEKVFLECVQDMDHENMFWYRQDPGLGLRLIYFSYDVKMKEKGDIPEGYSVSREKKERFSLILESASTNQTSMYLCASTFRPGLSTDTQYFGPGTRLTVL.

V is TRBV7-9 and J is TRBJ1-2; D not certain. Trimming left V 5 bases short and J 3 bases short, with 7 bases between. Germline values: CDR1 SEHNR, CDR2 FQNEAQ (reference sequence). This CDR3 has 12 residues. DNA for the CDR3: TGTGCCAGCAGCCAGCGGGACTATGGCTACACCTTC. Translated: CASSQRDYGYTF.

V is TRBV20-1 and J is TRBJ2-2, with D perhaps TRBD2 (5 bases). The germline V gene has CDR1 DFQATT and CDR2 SNEGSKA (reference sequence). V gave up 3 bases and J gave up 2 bases, with 13 bases separating them. The CDR3 spans 15 residues. CDR3 DNA: TGCAGTGCTAGTAGTATGCGGGCCAACACCGGGGAGCTGTTTTTT. Amino acids: CSASSMRANTGELFF.

This clonotype occurred a few times. The chain links TRBV7-9 to TRBJ2-3; 9 nucleotides agree with TRBD1. V lost 5 bases and J lost 4; bases outside the gene matches: 4. CDR1 and CDR2 from the germline V gene are SEHNR and FQNEAQ (reference sequence). The length of the CDR3 is 14 residues. CDR3 amino acids: CASSRDRESDTQYF. The DNA for the CDR3 is TGTGCCAGCAGCCGGGACAGGGAATCAGATACGCAGTATTTT.

V gene TRBV14 combines with J gene TRBJ2-5, with 7 nucleotides matching TRBD1. J gave up 3 bases and V 0 bases, and 10 bases lay outside the gene matches. This CDR3 comprises 17 residues. Per the germline V gene, CDR1 is SGHDN and CDR2 is FVKESK. CDR3 bases: TGTGCCAGCAGCCAAGATTACCGTATACAGGGGAAAGAGACCCAGTACTTC. Its protein product is CASSQDYRIQGKETQYF.

In this sample, this clonotype turned up many times. The rearrangement uses TRBV2 and TRBJ2-7; 15 bases line up with TRBD2. There are 16 residues in the CDR3. The ends lost 6 bases at V and 0 bases at J; junction bases unmatched: 3. Per germline, CDR1 SNHLY and CDR2 FYNNEI. The CDR3 protein is CASSGTSGGISYEQYF. Written as DNA, the CDR3 is TGTGCCAGCAGCGGGACTAGCGGGGGGATCTCCTACGAGCAGTACTTC.

The gene calls are TRBV4-3 and TRBJ2-5; D is undetermined. V was clipped by 0 bases and J by 6 bases, with 14 bases between them. The germline CDR1 and CDR2 sequences are LGHNA and YSLEER. This CDR3 is 15 amino acids long. CDR3 DNA sequence: TGCGCCAGCAGCCAAGATTGGATGGATGGAAAGACCCAGTACTTC. Translated: CASSQDWMDGKTQYF.